This T cell receptor (beta chain) was sequenced for a study of PD-1 blockade in classical Hodgkin lymphoma. Study outcomes and limitations: At baseline, newly diagnosed patients reportedly showed less TCR diversity than healthy donors. Similar baseline diversity was found in complete responders and newly diagnosed patients.

The CDR3 runs to 16 residues. Germline V gives CDR1 MGHRA, CDR2 YSYEKL. Trimming left V 0 bases short and J 6 bases short, with 14 bases between. Here immunoSEQ multiplex PCR was the method, and the copy in TCRdb shows in-frame clones only, minus some. The sample consists of about 110,000 clones, 80% to 90% of them appearing once. Of note for this clone: Antigen unknown.

Patients all relapsed after autologous stem cell transplantation, and there was variation in brentuximab vedotin exposure. The TCR sequence derives from a human donor with classical Hodgkin lymphoma. J is TRBJ2-2 and V is TRBV4-1; D not resolved. Material: peripheral blood mononuclear cells (PBMCs), obtained before the second cycle of nivolumab. The CDR3 DNA follows: TGCGCCAGCAGCCAAGATCTTAAAGGTTTGGCCGGGGAGCTGTTTTTT. Protein sequence: CASSQDLKGLAGELFF.